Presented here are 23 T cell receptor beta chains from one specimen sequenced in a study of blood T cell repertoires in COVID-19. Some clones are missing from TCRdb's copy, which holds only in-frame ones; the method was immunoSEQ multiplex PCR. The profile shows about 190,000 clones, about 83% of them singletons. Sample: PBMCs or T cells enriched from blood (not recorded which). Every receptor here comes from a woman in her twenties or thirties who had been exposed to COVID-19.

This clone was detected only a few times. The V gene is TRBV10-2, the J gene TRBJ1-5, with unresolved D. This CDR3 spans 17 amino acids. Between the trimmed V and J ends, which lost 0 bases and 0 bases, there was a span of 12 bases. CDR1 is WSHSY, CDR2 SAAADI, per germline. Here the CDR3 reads CASSESGGRYSNQPQHF. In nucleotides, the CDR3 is TGCGCCAGCAGTGAGTCGGGAGGGAGATATAGCAATCAGCCCCAGCATTTT.

Here the CDR3 DNA reads TGTGCCAGCAGCCCGCACGGACGACTAGCAACTAATGAAAAACTGTTTTTT. Its translation: CASSPHGRLATNEKLFF. The chain carries TRBV9 and TRBJ1-4; D is unclear. There are 17 residues in the CDR3. CDR1 is SGDLS and CDR2 is YYNGEE in the germline V gene. V lost 4 bases to trimming and J lost 0 bases, with 16 bases between them.

CDR3 amino acids: CASSRGPYGYTF. The CDR3 region has the DNA TGTGCCAGCAGCCGGGGGCCCTATGGCTACACCTTC. This chain links TRBV14 with TRBJ1-2; D is possibly TRBD1 (6 bases). This CDR3 spans 12 amino acids. V lost 4 bases to trimming and J lost 4 bases, with 7 bases between them. Germline CDR1 and CDR2: SGHDN and FVKESK.

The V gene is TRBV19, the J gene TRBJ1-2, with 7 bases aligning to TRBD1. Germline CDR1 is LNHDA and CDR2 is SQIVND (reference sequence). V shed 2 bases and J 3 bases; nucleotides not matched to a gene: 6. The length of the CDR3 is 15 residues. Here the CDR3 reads CASSIPPGGYYGYTF. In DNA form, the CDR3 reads TGTGCCAGTAGTATACCCCCAGGGGGTTACTATGGCTACACCTTC. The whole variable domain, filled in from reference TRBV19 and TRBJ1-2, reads DGGITQSPKYLFRKEGQNVTLSCEQNLNHDAMYWYRQDPGQGLRLIYYSQIVNDFQKGDIAEGYSVSREKKESFPLTVTSAQKNPTAFYLCASSIPPGGYYGYTFGSGTRLTVV.

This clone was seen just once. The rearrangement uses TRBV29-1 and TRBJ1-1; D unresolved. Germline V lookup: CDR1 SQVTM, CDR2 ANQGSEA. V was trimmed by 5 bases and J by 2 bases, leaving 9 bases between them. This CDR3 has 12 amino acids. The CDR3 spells CSVPLTNTEAFF. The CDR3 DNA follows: TGCAGCGTTCCCCTGACAAACACTGAAGCTTTCTTT.

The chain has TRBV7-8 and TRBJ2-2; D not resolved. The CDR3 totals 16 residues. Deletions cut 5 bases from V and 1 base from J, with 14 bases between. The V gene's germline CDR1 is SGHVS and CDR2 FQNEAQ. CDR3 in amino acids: CASSKRGPENTGELFF. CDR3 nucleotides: TGTGCCAGCAGCAAACGAGGTCCAGAGAACACCGGGGAGCTGTTTTTT.

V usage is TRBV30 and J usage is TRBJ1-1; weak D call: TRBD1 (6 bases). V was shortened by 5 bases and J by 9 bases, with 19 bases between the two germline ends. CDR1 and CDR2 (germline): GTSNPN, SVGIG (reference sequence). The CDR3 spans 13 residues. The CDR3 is CAWRPGAASKAFF. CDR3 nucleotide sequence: TGTGCCTGGCGTCCAGGGGCCGCTTCGAAAGCTTTCTTT.

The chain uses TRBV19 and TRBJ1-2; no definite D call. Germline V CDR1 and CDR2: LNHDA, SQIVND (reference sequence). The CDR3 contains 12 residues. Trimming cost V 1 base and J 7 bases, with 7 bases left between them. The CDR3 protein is CASSIGGVGYTF. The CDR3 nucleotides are TGTGCCAGTAGTATAGGAGGTGTTGGCTACACCTTC.

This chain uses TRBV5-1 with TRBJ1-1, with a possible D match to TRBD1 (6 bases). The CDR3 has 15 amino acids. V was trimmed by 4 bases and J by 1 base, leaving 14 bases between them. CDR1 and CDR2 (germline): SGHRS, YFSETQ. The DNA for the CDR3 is TGCGCCAGCAGCCTCGTGGGGGCCTGGAACACTGAAGCTTTCTTT. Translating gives CASSLVGAWNTEAFF.

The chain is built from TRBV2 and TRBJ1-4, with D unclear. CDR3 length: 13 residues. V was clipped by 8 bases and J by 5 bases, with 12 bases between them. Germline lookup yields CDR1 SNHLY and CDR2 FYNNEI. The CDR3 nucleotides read TGTGCCAGCCTTATCAAACTCAATGAAAAACTGTTTTTT. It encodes CASLIKLNEKLFF.

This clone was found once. The CDR3 protein is CASTQEGTAEEKLFF. The CDR3 nucleotides are TGTGCCAGCACCCAGGAAGGGACAGCGGAGGAAAAACTGTTTTTT. The chain is built from TRBV2 and TRBJ1-4, with TRBD1 identical over 7 bases. The CDR3 spans 15 residues. V shed 7 bases and J 8 bases; nucleotides not matched to a gene: 13. In germline, CDR1 is SNHLY, CDR2 FYNNEI.

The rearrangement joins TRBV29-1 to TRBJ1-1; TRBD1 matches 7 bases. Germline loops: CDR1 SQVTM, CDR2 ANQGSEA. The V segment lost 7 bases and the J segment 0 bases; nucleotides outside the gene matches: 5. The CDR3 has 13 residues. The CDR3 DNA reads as TGCAGCGAGGGGGGGACAGTGAACACTGAAGCTTTCTTT. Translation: CSEGGTVNTEAFF.

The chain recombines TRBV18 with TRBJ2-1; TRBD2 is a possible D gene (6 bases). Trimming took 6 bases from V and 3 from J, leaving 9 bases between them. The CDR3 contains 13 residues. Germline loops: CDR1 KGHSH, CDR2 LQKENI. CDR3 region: CASSGLDYNEQFF. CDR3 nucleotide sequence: TGTGCCAGCTCGGGACTGGACTACAATGAGCAGTTCTTC.

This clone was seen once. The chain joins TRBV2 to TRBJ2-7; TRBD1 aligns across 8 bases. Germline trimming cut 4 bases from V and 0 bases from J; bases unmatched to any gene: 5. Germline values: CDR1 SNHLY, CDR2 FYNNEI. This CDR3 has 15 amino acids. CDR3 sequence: CASSGRQGPSYEQYF. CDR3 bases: TGTGCCAGCAGTGGGAGACAGGGGCCCTCCTACGAGCAGTACTTC.

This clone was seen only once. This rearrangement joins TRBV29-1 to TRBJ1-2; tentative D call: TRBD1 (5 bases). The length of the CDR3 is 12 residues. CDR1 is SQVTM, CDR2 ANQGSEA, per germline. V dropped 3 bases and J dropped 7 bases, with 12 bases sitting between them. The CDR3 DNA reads TGCAGCGTTGATCCAGGGTCGGGTGGCTACACCTTC. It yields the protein CSVDPGSGGYTF.

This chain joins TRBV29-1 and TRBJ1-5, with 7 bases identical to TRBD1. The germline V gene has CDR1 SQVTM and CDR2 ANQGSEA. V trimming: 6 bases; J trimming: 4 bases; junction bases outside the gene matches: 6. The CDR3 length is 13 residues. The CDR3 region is CSVLTGLNQPQHF. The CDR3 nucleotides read TGCAGCGTGCTGACAGGGCTAAATCAGCCCCAGCATTTT.

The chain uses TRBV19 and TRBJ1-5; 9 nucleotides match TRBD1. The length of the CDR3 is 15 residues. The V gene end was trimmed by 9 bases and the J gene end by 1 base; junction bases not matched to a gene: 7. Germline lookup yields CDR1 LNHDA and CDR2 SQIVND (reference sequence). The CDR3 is CASRTGEVSNQPQHF. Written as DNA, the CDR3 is TGTGCCAGCCGGACAGGGGAGGTAAGCAATCAGCCCCAGCATTTT.

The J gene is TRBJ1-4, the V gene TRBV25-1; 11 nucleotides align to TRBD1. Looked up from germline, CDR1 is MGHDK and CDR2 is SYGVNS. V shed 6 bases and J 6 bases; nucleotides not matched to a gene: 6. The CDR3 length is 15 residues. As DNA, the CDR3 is TGTGCCAGCAGCTCCCCGGGACAGGGGGATGAAAAACTGTTTTTT. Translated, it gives CASSSPGQGDEKLFF.

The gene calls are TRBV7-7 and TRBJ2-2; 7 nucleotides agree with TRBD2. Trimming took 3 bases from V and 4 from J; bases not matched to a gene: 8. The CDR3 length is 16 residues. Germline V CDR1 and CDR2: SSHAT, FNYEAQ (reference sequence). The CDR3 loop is CASSLGSTSPTGELFF. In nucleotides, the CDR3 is TGTGCCAGCAGCTTGGGCTCGACTAGCCCCACCGGGGAGCTGTTTTTT.

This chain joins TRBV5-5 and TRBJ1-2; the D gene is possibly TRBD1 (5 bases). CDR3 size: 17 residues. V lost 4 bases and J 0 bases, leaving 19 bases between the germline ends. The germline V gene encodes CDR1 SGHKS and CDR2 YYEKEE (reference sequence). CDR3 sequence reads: CASSLRAAGLANYGYTF. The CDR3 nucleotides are TGTGCCAGCAGCCTAAGGGCAGCAGGGTTAGCTAACTATGGCTACACCTTC.

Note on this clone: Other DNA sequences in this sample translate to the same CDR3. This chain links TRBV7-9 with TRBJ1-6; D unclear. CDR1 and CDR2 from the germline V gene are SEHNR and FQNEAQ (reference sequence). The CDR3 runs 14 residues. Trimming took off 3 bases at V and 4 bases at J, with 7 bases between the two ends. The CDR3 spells CASSLEQYNSPLHF. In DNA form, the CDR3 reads TGTGCCAGCAGCTTGGAACAGTATAATTCACCCCTCCACTTT. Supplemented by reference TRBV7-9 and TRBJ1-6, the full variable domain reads DTGVSQNPRHKITKRGQNVTFRCDPISEHNRLYWYRQTLGQGPEFLTYFQNEAQLEKSRLLSDRFSAERPKGSFSTLEIQRTEQGDSAMYLCASSLEQYNSPLHFGNGTRLTVT.

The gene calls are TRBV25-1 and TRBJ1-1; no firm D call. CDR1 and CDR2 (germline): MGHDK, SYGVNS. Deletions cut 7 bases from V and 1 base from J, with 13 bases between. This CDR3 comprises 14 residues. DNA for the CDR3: TGTGCCAGCACCCCGGCAGGAAGGAACACTGAAGCTTTCTTT. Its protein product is CASTPAGRNTEAFF.

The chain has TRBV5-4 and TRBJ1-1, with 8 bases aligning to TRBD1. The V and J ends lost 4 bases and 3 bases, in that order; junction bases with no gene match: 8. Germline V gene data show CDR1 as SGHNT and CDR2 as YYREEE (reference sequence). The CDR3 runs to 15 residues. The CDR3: CASSPTTGVHTEAFF. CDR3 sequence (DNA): TGTGCCAGCAGCCCAACGACAGGGGTTCACACTGAAGCTTTCTTT.